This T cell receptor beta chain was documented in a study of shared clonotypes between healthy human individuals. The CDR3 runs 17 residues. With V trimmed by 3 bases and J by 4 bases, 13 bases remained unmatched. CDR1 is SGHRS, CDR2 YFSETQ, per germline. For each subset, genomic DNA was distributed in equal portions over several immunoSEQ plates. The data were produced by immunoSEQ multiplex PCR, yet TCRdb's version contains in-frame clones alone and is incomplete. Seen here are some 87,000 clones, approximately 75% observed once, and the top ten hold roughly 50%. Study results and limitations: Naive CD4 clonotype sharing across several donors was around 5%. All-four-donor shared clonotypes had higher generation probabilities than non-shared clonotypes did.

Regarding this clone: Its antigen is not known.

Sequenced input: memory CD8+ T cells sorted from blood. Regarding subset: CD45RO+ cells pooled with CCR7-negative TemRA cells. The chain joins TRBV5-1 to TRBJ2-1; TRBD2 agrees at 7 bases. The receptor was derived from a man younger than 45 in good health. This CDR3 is CASSSGGGSGHYNEQFF. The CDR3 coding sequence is TGCGCCAGCAGCTCGGGGGGAGGAAGCGGCCATTACAATGAGCAGTTCTTC.